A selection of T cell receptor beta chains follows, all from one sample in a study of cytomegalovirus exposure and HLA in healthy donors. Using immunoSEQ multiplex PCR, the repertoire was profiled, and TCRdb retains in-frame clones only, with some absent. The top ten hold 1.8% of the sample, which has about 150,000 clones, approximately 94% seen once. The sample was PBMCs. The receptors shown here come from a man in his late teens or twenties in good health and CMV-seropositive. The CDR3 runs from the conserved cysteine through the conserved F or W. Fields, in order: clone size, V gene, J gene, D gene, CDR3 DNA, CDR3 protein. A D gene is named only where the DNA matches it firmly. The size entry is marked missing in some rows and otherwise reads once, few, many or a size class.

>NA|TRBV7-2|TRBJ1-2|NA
TGTGCCAGCAGCTTAGAGACGGGCTATGGCTACACCTTC
CASSLETGYGYTF
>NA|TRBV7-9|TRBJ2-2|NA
TGTGCCAGCAGCCCTATTCAGGGGCTACCGGGCGGGGAGCTGTTTTTT
CASSPIQGLPGGELFF
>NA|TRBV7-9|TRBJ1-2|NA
TGTGCCAGCAGCCAATCGGACAGCTCTAACTATGGCTACACCTTC
CASSQSDSSNYGYTF
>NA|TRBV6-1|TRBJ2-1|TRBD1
TGTGCCAGCAGTGACCGGGACAGCCAGCAGTTCTTC
CASSDRDSQQFF
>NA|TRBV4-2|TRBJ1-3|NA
TGTGCCAGCAGCCAAGCAAGGGAGGTTGGAAACACCATATATTTT
CASSQAREVGNTIYF
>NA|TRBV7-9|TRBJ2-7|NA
TGTGCCAGCAGCTTAGGGGCACTAGGCGAGCAGTACTTC
CASSLGALGEQYF
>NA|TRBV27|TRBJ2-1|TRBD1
TGTGCCAGCAGTTTATCGAGGGACAGACTAATATACAATGAGCAGTTCTTC
CASSLSRDRLIYNEQFF
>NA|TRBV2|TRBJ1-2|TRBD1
TGTGCCAGCAGTGCGGACAGGGGGAAAATCTATGGCTACACCTTC
CASSADRGKIYGYTF
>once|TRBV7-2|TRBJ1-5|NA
TGTGCCAGCAGCTTAACAGCCCAAATTAATCAGCCCCAGCATTTT
CASSLTAQINQPQHF
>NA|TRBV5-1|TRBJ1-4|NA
TGCGCCAGCAGTATCGACAGTTCACGAGAAAAACTGTTTTTT
CASSIDSSREKLFF
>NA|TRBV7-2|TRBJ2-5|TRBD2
TGTGCCAGCAGCCGGACTAGCCGGGAGACCCAGTACTTC
CASSRTSRETQYF
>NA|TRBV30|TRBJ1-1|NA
TGTGCCTGGAGTGTATCCCCTCGCACTGAAGCTTTCTTT
CAWSVSPRTEAFF
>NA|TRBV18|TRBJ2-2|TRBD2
TGTGCCAGCTCACCAGGGCTGGGGCTAGCGGGAGACCGGAACACCGGGGAGCTGTTTTTT
CASSPGLGLAGDRNTGELFF
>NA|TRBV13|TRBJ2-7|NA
TGTGCCAGCAGCTTAGGGCAGGGACTCTCCTACGAGCAGTACTTC
CASSLGQGLSYEQYF
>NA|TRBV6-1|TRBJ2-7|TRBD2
TGTGCCAGCGCTGCCGGGACTAGCGGTCCCTACGAGCAGTACTTC
CASAAGTSGPYEQYF
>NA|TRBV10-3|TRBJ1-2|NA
TGTGCCATCAGTCACCCCTTGGGACGGGGGACCGACTATGGCTACACCTTC
CAISHPLGRGTDYGYTF
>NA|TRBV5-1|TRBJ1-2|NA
TGCGCCAGCAGCCCCGGGACACCCCGGGTCTATGGCTACACCTTC
CASSPGTPRVYGYTF
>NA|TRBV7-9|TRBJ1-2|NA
TGTGCCAGCAGCGTAGGCCCCCAGTGGCCTAGGTATGGCTACACCTTC
CASSVGPQWPRYGYTF
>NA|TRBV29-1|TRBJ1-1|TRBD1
TGCAGCGTCAAAAGGGACAGGAACGCTGAAGCTTTCTTT
CSVKRDRNAEAFF
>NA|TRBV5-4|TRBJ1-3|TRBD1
TGTGCCAGCAGCCTACAGGGGTCTGGAAACACCATATATTTT
CASSLQGSGNTIYF
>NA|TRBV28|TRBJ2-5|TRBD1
TGTGCCAGCAGTTTATCCGCTACCAACTTGGAGGTTTTTCGACAGGGCTCATTAGAGACCCAGTACTTC
CASSLSATNLEVFRQGSLETQYF
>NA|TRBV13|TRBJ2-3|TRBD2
TGTGCCAGCAGCGCAGGGACTAGCGGGAGGGCCGGCACAGATACGCAGTATTTT
CASSAGTSGRAGTDTQYF
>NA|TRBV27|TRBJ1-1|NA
TGTGCCAGCAGTTACGCAGGGGTGGCTGAAGCTTTCTTT
CASSYAGVAEAFF
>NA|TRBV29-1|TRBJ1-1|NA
TGCAGCGTTAGACAGAGGAGGAACACTGAAGCTTTCTTT
CSVRQRRNTEAFF
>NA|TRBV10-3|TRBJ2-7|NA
TGTGCCATCAGACCCGGGGCCAGCGGGCCGCGGCCCTACGAGCAGTACTTC
CAIRPGASGPRPYEQYF
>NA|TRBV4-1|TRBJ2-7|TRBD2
TGCGCCAGCAGCTTTACGGGACTAGCGGATTACGAGCAGTACTTC
CASSFTGLADYEQYF
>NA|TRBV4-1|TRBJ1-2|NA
TGCGCCAGCAGCAACCCCGGGCGGGAAATCTATGGCTACACCTTC
CASSNPGREIYGYTF
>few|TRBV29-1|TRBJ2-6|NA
TGCAGCGTTAGTTTCGGTTCCTCTGGGGCCAACGTCCTGACTTTC
CSVSFGSSGANVLTF
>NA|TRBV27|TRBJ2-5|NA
TGTGCCAGCAGTTTAAGGCGGTACCAAGAGACCCAGTACTTC
CASSLRRYQETQYF
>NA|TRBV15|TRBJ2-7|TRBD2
TGTGCCACCAGCCCCGCGCACCAGCGGGAGGGCCTCCCGGGTGAGCAGTACTTC
CATSPAHQREGLPGEQYF
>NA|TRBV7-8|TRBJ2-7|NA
TGTGCCAGCAGCTTAGGAGTTAGCTTTTACGAGCAGTACTTC
CASSLGVSFYEQYF
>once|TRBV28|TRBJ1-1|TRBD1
TGTGCCAGCAGGGCTCCGGGACAGGGGAACACTGAAGCTTTCTTT
CASRAPGQGNTEAFF
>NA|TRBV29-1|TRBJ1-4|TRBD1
TGCAGCGTTGAGAAGACAGGGGGCCGTGAAAAACTGTTTTTT
CSVEKTGGREKLFF
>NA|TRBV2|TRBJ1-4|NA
TGTGCCAGCAAGGCGGAGGAAAAACTGTTTTTT
CASKAEEKLFF
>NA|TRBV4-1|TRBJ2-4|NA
TGCGCCAGCAGCCAAGAAAGATCCAGCGGCCTTGAAAACATTCAGTACTTC
CASSQERSSGLENIQYF
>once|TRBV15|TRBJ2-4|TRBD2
TGTGCCACCAGCAGAGATGCGACTAGCGGGAGTCGGTACTTC
CATSRDATSGSRYF
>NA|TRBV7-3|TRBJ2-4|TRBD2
TGTGCCAGCAGCCCATCCGGGACTAGCGGGACGGTTCAGTACTTC
CASSPSGTSGTVQYF
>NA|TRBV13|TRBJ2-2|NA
TGTGCCAGCAGATCAGGCCCCGGGGAGCTGTTTTTT
CASRSGPGELFF
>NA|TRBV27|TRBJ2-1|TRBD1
TGTGCCAGCAGCGACAGGGGGTGGAATGAGCAGTTCTTC
CASSDRGWNEQFF
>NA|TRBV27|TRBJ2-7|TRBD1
TGTGCCAGCAGTTTATCCGTGGACAGGGTAGGCTACGAGCAGTACTTC
CASSLSVDRVGYEQYF
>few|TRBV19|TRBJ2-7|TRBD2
TGTGCCAGTAGTGCGGGACTAGGTAGTTACGAGCAGTACTTC
CASSAGLGSYEQYF
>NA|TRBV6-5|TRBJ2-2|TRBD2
TGTGCCAGCATCCCCAGACTAGCGGACACCGGGGAGCTGTTTTTT
CASIPRLADTGELFF
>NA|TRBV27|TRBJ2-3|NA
TGTGCCAGCTCTAGCACAGATACGCAGTATTTT
CASSSTDTQYF
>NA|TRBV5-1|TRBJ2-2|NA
TGCGCCAGCACGGAGGCGGGATTCACCGGGGAGCTGTTTTTT
CASTEAGFTGELFF
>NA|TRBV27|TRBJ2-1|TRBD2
TGTGCCAGCAGTTACACGAGGGAGGGTGAGCAGTTCTTC
CASSYTREGEQFF
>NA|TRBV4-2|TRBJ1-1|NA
TGTGCCAGCAGCCTCAGGCCTAACTTGAACACTGAAGCTTTCTTT
CASSLRPNLNTEAFF
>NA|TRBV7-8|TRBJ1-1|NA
TGTGCCAGCAGCCAAACCGGAGGTGTAGCTTTCTTT
CASSQTGGVAFF
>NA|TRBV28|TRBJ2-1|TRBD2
TGTGCCAGCAGTCCGACTTCTAGCGGATACAATGAGCAGTTCTTC
CASSPTSSGYNEQFF
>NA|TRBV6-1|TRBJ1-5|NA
TGTGCCAGCAGTCTACCCCAAGGGAGCGGTCAGCCCCAGCATTTT
CASSLPQGSGQPQHF
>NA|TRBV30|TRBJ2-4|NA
TGTGCCCTTGGGGACATAAACATTCAGTACTTC
CALGDINIQYF
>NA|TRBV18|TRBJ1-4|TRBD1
TGTGCCAGCTCACCACTAAGGACAGGGGGAAATGAAAAACTGTTTTTT
CASSPLRTGGNEKLFF